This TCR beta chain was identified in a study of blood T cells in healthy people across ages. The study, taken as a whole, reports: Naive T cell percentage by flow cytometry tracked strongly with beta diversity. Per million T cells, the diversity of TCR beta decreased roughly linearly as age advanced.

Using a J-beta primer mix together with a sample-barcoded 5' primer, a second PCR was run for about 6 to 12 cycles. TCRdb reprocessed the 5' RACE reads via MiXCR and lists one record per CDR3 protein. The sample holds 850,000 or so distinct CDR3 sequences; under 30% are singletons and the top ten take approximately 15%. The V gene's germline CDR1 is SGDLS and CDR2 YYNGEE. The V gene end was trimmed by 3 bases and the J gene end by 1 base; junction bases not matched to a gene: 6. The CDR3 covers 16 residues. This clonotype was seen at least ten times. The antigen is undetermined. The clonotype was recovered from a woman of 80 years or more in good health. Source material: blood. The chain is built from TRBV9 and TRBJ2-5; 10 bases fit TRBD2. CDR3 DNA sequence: TGTGCCAGCAGCGGACGCGGACTAGCGGCCCAAGAGACCCAGTACTTC. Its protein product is CASSGRGLAAQETQYF.